These T cell receptor beta chains were read from a single sample in a study of T cell changes during pregnancy in multiple sclerosis. Assay: immunoSEQ multiplex PCR; the TCRdb copy retains only in-frame clones and omits some. The table has 95,000 to 100,000 clones, about 91% seen once. The source was peripheral blood, collected in the second trimester of pregnancy. These receptors came from a female donor with multiple sclerosis, enrolled in a pregnancy study. CDR3s include the opening cysteine and the closing phenylalanine or tryptophan. The order of the fields is clone size, D gene, J gene, V gene, CDR3 DNA, CDR3 protein. D genes are given only for firm matches. A row's size may be missing; if present it is once, few, many or a size class.

once	.	TRBJ2-7	TRBV14	TGTGCCAGCAACCCCGCGGGGAAGGACGAGCAGTACTTC	CASNPAGKDEQYF
.	TRBD1	TRBJ1-2	TRBV27	TGTGCCAGCAGTCTACAGGGGGCGGCTGGCTACACCTTC	CASSLQGAAGYTF
.	TRBD2	TRBJ2-3	TRBV5-4	TGTGCCAGCAGCACGGGACTAGCGGGAGGTTTCAGCAGCACAGATACGCAGTATTTT	CASSTGLAGGFSSTDTQYF
once	.	TRBJ2-7	TRBV9	TGTGCCAGCAGCGTAGGAGGAGGGGTGGACGAGCAGTACTTC	CASSVGGGVDEQYF
.	.	TRBJ2-7	TRBV6-6	TGTGCCAGCAGTTACTCGGAGCCCCACTCCTACGAGCAGTACTTC	CASSYSEPHSYEQYF
.	.	TRBJ2-7	TRBV7-2	TGTGCCAGCAGCTTAATGGGGGCGTCCTACGAGCAGTACTTC	CASSLMGASYEQYF
.	.	TRBJ1-3	TRBV5-6	TGTGCCAGCAGCTTGTGGGGCAGCCAGAACACCATATATTTT	CASSLWGSQNTIYF
once	.	TRBJ2-3	TRBV10-3	TGTGCCGCCCAGGCTAGCGGCACAGATACGCAGTATTTT	CAAQASGTDTQYF
.	.	TRBJ2-5	TRBV6-5	TGTGCCAGCCCCCAGCCAGGGCCGGAGACCCAGTACTTC	CASPQPGPETQYF
once	.	TRBJ1-4	TRBV6-5	TGTGCCAGCAGAATCCGGGGTAATGAAAAACTGTTTTTT	CASRIRGNEKLFF
.	.	TRBJ2-7	TRBV27	TGTGCCAGCAAGCGACAGGCGAACTCCTACGAGCAGTACTTC	CASKRQANSYEQYF
.	TRBD1	TRBJ1-6	TRBV6-5	TGTGCCAGCAGTTCCGTAAAGGGGGCTCGTTCACCCCTCCACTTT	CASSSVKGARSPLHF
.	TRBD1	TRBJ2-3	TRBV5-1	TGCGCCAGCACCCGGACAGGGACAGATACGCAGTATTTT	CASTRTGTDTQYF
.	TRBD1	TRBJ2-3	TRBV2	TGTGCCAGCCTTATCACAGGGGCTGGGGGTACGCAGTATTTT	CASLITGAGGTQYF
.	TRBD2	TRBJ2-7	TRBV6-6	TGTGCCAGCAGTCCGCTGGGAGGGAGGTCCTACGAGCAGTACTTC	CASSPLGGRSYEQYF
.	.	TRBJ2-7	TRBV20-1	TGCAGTGCTAGAGCGGGTGTCGAGCAGTACTTC	CSARAGVEQYF
.	TRBD2	TRBJ2-1	TRBV5-4	TGTGCCAGCAGCTGGAAGGGGCGCGGGAGTTTCAATGAGCAGTTCTTC	CASSWKGRGSFNEQFF
.	TRBD2	TRBJ2-5	TRBV25-1	TGTGCCAGCAGTGAAGGACTAGACGTTGAGACCCAGTACTTC	CASSEGLDVETQYF
.	.	TRBJ1-2	TRBV29-1	TGCAGCGTTGAGCGGTCAAACTATGGCTACACCTTC	CSVERSNYGYTF
.	.	TRBJ2-5	TRBV5-8	TGTGCCAGCAGCTTGTTTAACTCCGGGGAGACCCAGTACTTC	CASSLFNSGETQYF
.	TRBD1	TRBJ2-7	TRBV13	TGTGCCAGCAGCTCCCGGATTATCGGGACAGAAAAAACCTACGAGCAGTACTTC	CASSSRIIGTEKTYEQYF
.	TRBD2	TRBJ2-1	TRBV7-9	TGTGCCAGCAGTGAGGGGGTAGCGGGGGCAAATGAGCAGTTCTTC	CASSEGVAGANEQFF
.	TRBD2	TRBJ2-1	TRBV19	TGTGCCAGTAGTATGGAGTCTAGCGGATACTACAATGAGCAGTTCTTC	CASSMESSGYYNEQFF
.	.	TRBJ1-5	TRBV30	TGTGCCTGGGCCCCCGGGGGGGATTTTCAGCCCCAGCATTTT	CAWAPGGDFQPQHF
.	TRBD2	TRBJ2-7	TRBV27	TGTGCCAGCAGTCCCGGGGGGGACTACGAGCAGTACTTC	CASSPGGDYEQYF
.	.	TRBJ1-3	TRBV2	TGTGCCAGCAGTCGGGGGGGGGCCGGTGGAAACACCATATATTTT	CASSRGGAGGNTIYF
once	.	TRBJ2-2	TRBV5-1	TGCGCCAGCAGCCGAAGACAGGATGCATCGAACACCGGGGAGCTGTTTTTT	CASSRRQDASNTGELFF
.	TRBD1	TRBJ2-4	TRBV29-1	TGCAGCGGTCGGGACAGGGGAAACATTCAGTACTTC	CSGRDRGNIQYF
.	.	TRBJ1-2	TRBV5-1	TGCGCCAGCAGCTTGGGCCAGGGTAGTGGCCATGGCTACACCTTC	CASSLGQGSGHGYTF
.	TRBD2	TRBJ2-7	TRBV2	TGTGCCAGCACCCTCGGGAGGGTGAACTACGAGCAGTACTTC	CASTLGRVNYEQYF
.	.	TRBJ1-3	TRBV13	TGTGCCAGCAGCTTAGGCAGGGCCCTCTTCTCTGGAAACACCATATATTTT	CASSLGRALFSGNTIYF
once	.	TRBJ1-5	TRBV21-1	TGTGCCAGCAGCAAAGGGGTTGGACAGGGAGATCAGCCCCAGCATTTT	CASSKGVGQGDQPQHF
once	TRBD2	TRBJ2-1	TRBV7-9	TGTGCCAGCAGCCCCTCCCTAGCGGCTAACTACAATGAGCAGTTCTTC	CASSPSLAANYNEQFF
.	.	TRBJ2-7	TRBV28	TGTGCCAGCAGTTTAAGGCGCCTACAGGGCTACGAGCAGTACTTC	CASSLRRLQGYEQYF
.	TRBD1	TRBJ2-7	TRBV6-5	TGTGCCAGCAGTTACTCGGGACAGGGAGCCTACGAGCAGTACTTC	CASSYSGQGAYEQYF
.	.	TRBJ2-6	TRBV29-1	TGCAGCGTTGTTCGGGCTGGGGCCAACGTCCTGACTTTC	CSVVRAGANVLTF
few	.	TRBJ1-1	TRBV19	TGTGCCAGTAGCGACGGACTTAGGAACACTGAAGCTTTCTTT	CASSDGLRNTEAFF
.	TRBD2	TRBJ2-2	TRBV7-6	TGTGCCAGCAGCTCAGGGACTAGCGTCGCCACCGGGGAGCTGTTTTTT	CASSSGTSVATGELFF
.	.	TRBJ2-1	TRBV25-1	TGTGCCAGCAGGAGGGGGGGGCCCTACAATGAGCAGTTCTTC	CASRRGGPYNEQFF
.	TRBD2	TRBJ2-2	TRBV4-2	TGTGCCAGCAGCCAAGATGGGGCGGGAGCGGCGCTCACCGGGGAGCTGTTTTTT	CASSQDGAGAALTGELFF